These 20 T cell receptor beta chains originate from one sample sequenced in a study of blood T cells in healthy people across ages. Next came a second PCR, run for roughly 6 to 11 cycles, which used a sample-barcoded 5' primer along with a J-beta primer mix. TCRdb re-analysed the 5' RACE reads in MiXCR, keeping a single row per CDR3 protein. The data contain approximately 810,000 distinct CDR3 sequences, 25% to 30% of them singletons. Sequenced input: blood. The receptor source for this set is an elderly woman in good health.

This clonotype was seen repeatedly, ten times or more. The chain employs TRBV5-1 and TRBJ2-3; 7 bases fit TRBD2. Looked up from germline, CDR1 is SGHRS and CDR2 is YFSETQ. With V trimmed by 4 bases and J by 6 bases, 8 bases remained unmatched. The CDR3 contains 14 residues. The DNA for the CDR3 is TGCGCCAGCAGCCGGGACTATCGCAGGGATACGCAGTATTTT. It encodes CASSRDYRRDTQYF.

This clonotype was counted ten times or more. V usage is TRBV7-2 and J usage is TRBJ1-1; weak D call: TRBD1 (6 bases). CDR1 SGHTA and CDR2 FQGNSA come from the germline V gene. Between the trimmed V and J ends, which lost 5 bases and 2 bases, there was a span of 12 bases. The CDR3 sequence is 14 residues long. The CDR3 sequence is CASSMRDTNTEAFF. CDR3 nucleotide sequence: TGTGCCAGCAGCATGCGGGACACTAACACTGAAGCTTTCTTT.

This chain links TRBV27 with TRBJ1-2, with D tentatively TRBD1 (6 bases). Germline V gene data show CDR1 as MNHEY and CDR2 as SMNVEV (reference sequence). The CDR3 contains 16 residues. V gave up 5 bases and J gave up 2 bases, with 18 bases separating them. CDR3: CASSPRGQSQNYGYTF. The DNA of the CDR3 is TGTGCCAGCAGTCCCCGTGGACAGTCCCAAAACTATGGCTACACCTTC.

V and J are TRBV7-8 and TRBJ1-5, with D perhaps TRBD1 (5 bases). The CDR3 contains 17 residues. Trimming shortened V by 5 bases and J by 0 bases, and 17 bases separated the two germline ends. Germline V gives CDR1 SGHVS, CDR2 FQNEAQ. CDR3 bases: TGTGCCAGCAGCGAAGACGGGGGGATCTATAGCAATCAGCCCCAGCATTTT. Amino acid sequence: CASSEDGGIYSNQPQHF.

There are many counts of this clonotype. One end of the junction is discordant with germline, which a read error may explain. The rearrangement links TRBV5-1 to TRBJ2-3; D may be TRBD2 (5 bases). This CDR3 comprises 13 residues. Germline CDR1 SGHRS, CDR2 YFSETQ. The CDR3 loop is CASSLPGTDTQYF. CDR3 in DNA: TGTGCCAGCAGCTTACCGGGAACAGATACGCAGTATTTT.

The table lists this clonotype with many counts. This chain joins TRBV10-3 and TRBJ2-7; the match to TRBD2 covers 8 bases. Germline V gives CDR1 ENHRY, CDR2 SYGVKD. V lost 10 bases and J lost 5; bases outside the gene matches: 13. The CDR3 length is 14 residues. CDR3 sequence: CATSSSGPYHEQYF. In DNA, the CDR3 is TGTGCCACCTCTTCTAGCGGGCCTTACCACGAGCAGTACTTC.

This chain links TRBV20-1 with TRBJ1-4; TRBD1 agrees at 8 bases. V lost 4 bases and J lost 8; bases outside the gene matches: 6. The CDR3 sequence is 13 residues long. In germline, CDR1 is DFQATT, CDR2 SNEGSKA (reference sequence). Written as DNA, the CDR3 is TGCAGTGCTAAAACAGGGGGATTGGAAAAACTGTTTTTT. The encoded protein is CSAKTGGLEKLFF.

In its sample, this clonotype was seen a few times. The junction departs from germline at one end; a sequencing error may be responsible. The chain is built from TRBV3-1 and TRBJ2-1; D may correspond to TRBD1 or TRBD2 (6 bases each). The CDR3 contains 14 residues. In germline, CDR1 is LGHDT, CDR2 YNNKEL (reference sequence). The CDR3 sequence is CASSHEGGRNGQFF. CDR3 nucleotides: TGTGCCAGCAGCCATGAGGGGGGTCGCAATGGGCAGTTCTTC.

The chain couples TRBV3-1 to TRBJ2-3; D not certain. CDR3 length equals 19 residues. Per germline, CDR1 LGHDT and CDR2 YNNKEL (reference sequence). The V and J ends lost 3 bases and 0 bases respectively, with 22 bases between them. In DNA form, the CDR3 reads TGTGCCAGCAGCCACCGAAAGGTCGAGGAAAAGGGAAGCACAGATACGCAGTATTTT. This codes for CASSHRKVEEKGSTDTQYF.

Notes on this clonotype: This could be a read error, since a much larger clone is one nucleotide away. V gene TRBV12-3 or TRBV12-4 combines with J gene TRBJ2-1, with TRBD2 identical over 13 bases. Unmatched junction bases numbered 8, after V lost 5 bases and J lost 10 bases. The CDR3 has 15 amino acids. The CDR3 is CASSPPGLAGREQFF. The CDR3 nucleotides read TGTGCCAGCAGTCCCCCGGGACTAGCGGGGCGCGAGCAGTTCTTC.

Comments on this clonotype: This may stem from a read error, because a much larger clone lies one nucleotide away. This chain uses TRBV6-1 with TRBJ2-5, with 10 positions matching TRBD2. The CDR3 length is 16 residues. Germline CDR1 reads MNHNS; CDR2 reads SASEGT. The CDR3 DNA is TGTGCCAGCAGTAAGCGGGGGGGCTGGCGGCAAGAGACCCGGTACTTC. As protein: CASSKRGGWRQETRYF.

There are many counts of this clonotype. Here the CDR3 DNA reads TGTGCCAGCTCTGACCGGGGGGGCTCCTACAATGAGCAGTTCTTC. It codes for CASSDRGGSYNEQFF. The V gene is TRBV18, the J gene TRBJ2-1, with 8 bases identical to TRBD2. V dropped 6 bases and J dropped 0; count of bases not matched to a gene: 4. This CDR3 has 15 residues. Germline V lookup: CDR1 KGHSH, CDR2 LQKENI. The whole variable domain, remainder taken from reference TRBV18 and TRBJ2-1, is NAGVMQNPRHLVRRRGQEARLRCSPMKGHSHVYWYRQLPEEGLKFMVYLQKENIIDESGMPKERFSAEFPKEGPSILRIQQVVRGDSAAYFCASSDRGGSYNEQFFGPGTRLTVL.

There are many counts of this clonotype. The CDR3 nucleotides are TGTGCCAGCAGCTTAGACGGGACAGATAATTCACCCCTCCACTTT. This codes for CASSLDGTDNSPLHF. The chain couples TRBV7-9 to TRBJ1-6; 7 bases fit TRBD1. There are 15 residues in the CDR3. J was trimmed by 5 bases and V by 1 base; bases with no gene match: 2. From germline, CDR1 is SEHNR and CDR2 FQNEAQ (reference sequence). The entire variable domain, with the rest obtained from reference TRBV7-9 and TRBJ1-6, is as follows: DTGVSQNPRHKITKRGQNVTFRCDPISEHNRLYWYRQTLGQGPEFLTYFQNEAQLEKSRLLSDRFSAERPKGSFSTLEIQRTEQGDSAMYLCASSLDGTDNSPLHFGNGTRLTVT.

This clonotype was seen only a few times. The chain joins TRBV7-2 to TRBJ2-1, with D hard to call. V was shortened by 2 bases and J by 0 bases, with 11 bases between the two germline ends. In germline, CDR1 is SGHTA, CDR2 FQGNSA. There are 16 residues in the CDR3. The CDR3 sequence: CASSLSASYSYNEQFF. In DNA form, the CDR3 reads TGTGCCAGCAGCTTAAGTGCTTCCTACTCCTACAATGAGCAGTTCTTC.

This clonotype was recorded at least ten times. The genes are TRBV2 and TRBJ2-7, with 8 nucleotides matching TRBD2. Trimming removed 6 bases from V and 0 bases from J; junction bases left unmatched: 13. The CDR3 is 17 residues long. Germline-derived CDR1 and CDR2 are SNHLY and FYNNEI. The CDR3, as DNA: TGTGCCAGCAGATCGGGGGGGGGACGCCGAAGCTCCTACGAGCAGTACTTC. Its translation: CASRSGGGRRSSYEQYF. Full variable domain (missing parts from reference TRBV2 and TRBJ2-7): EPEVTQTPSHQVTQMGQEVILRCVPISNHLYFYWYRQILGQKVEFLVSFYNNEISEKSEIFDDQFSVERPDGSNFTLKIRSTKLEDSAMYFCASRSGGGRRSSYEQYFGPGTRLTVT.

This clonotype was seen a handful of times. The chain links TRBV20-1 to TRBJ2-1, with D possibly being TRBD2 (6 bases). Germline CDR1 and CDR2: DFQATT and SNEGSKA (reference sequence). V was shortened by 3 bases and J by 4 bases, with 19 bases between the two germline ends. The CDR3 totals 16 residues. CDR3 nucleotide sequence: TGCAGTGCTAGTATAGCCAGCGGGCTTACTTACAATGAGCAGTTCTTC. Translation: CSASIASGLTYNEQFF.

V usage is TRBV20-1 and J usage is TRBJ1-3, with 8 positions matching TRBD1. V shed 3 bases and J 2 bases; nucleotides not matched to a gene: 3. The V gene's germline CDR1 is DFQATT and CDR2 SNEGSKA (reference sequence). The CDR3 length is 14 residues. The DNA of the CDR3 is TGCAGTGCTAGTATGGACAGGGCTGGAAACACCATATATTTT. It yields the protein CSASMDRAGNTIYF.

This clonotype showed up just a few times. The chain employs TRBV20-1 and TRBJ2-3; D is unclear. The CDR3 loop spans 13 amino acids. Per the germline V gene, CDR1 is DFQATT and CDR2 is SNEGSKA (reference sequence). The V end lost 1 base, the J end lost 1 base, and 6 bases lay between the germline ends. CDR3 DNA: TGCAGTGCTAGAGGACCCGGCACAGATACGCAGTATTTT. It encodes CSARGPGTDTQYF.

This clonotype was counted once. A much larger clone is a single base away; this may be a read error. The chain couples TRBV30 to TRBJ1-1; TRBD1 aligns across 8 bases. The germline V gene has CDR1 GTSNPN and CDR2 SVGIG (reference sequence). This CDR3 spans 13 amino acids. DNA for the CDR3: TGTGCCTGGACCTGGACAGGGAACGCTGAAGCTTTCTTT. Translating it yields CAWTWTGNAEAFF.

The chain carries TRBV27 and TRBJ2-2, with TRBD2 matching 13 bases. The CDR3 loop spans 19 amino acids. Trimming took 5 bases from V and 3 from J; bases not matched to a gene: 12. Germline lookup yields CDR1 MNHEY and CDR2 SMNVEV (reference sequence). CDR3 coding DNA: TGTGCCAGCAGTCCTCCCGGGACTAGCGGGGCTCCGGACACCGGGGAGCTGTTTTTT. It is translated as CASSPPGTSGAPDTGELFF.